The TCR beta chain described here comes from a study of cytomegalovirus exposure and HLA in healthy donors. Germline loops: CDR1 LGHNA, CDR2 YSLEER. V was pared by 0 bases and J by 5 bases, with 17 bases between. The CDR3 runs to 17 residues. Comments on this clone: Its antigen is still unknown.

Study-level findings and limits: HLA restriction was apparent for most CMV-associated TCR beta chains in a later analysis.

Everyone who donated was a healthy bone marrow donor. The primer mix had 60 Vbeta and 13 Jbeta primers. Measured with immunoSEQ multiplex PCR; TCRdb has only the in-frame clones, and not every one. The sample lists around 180,000 clones, almost 85% seen once, with about 0.26% in the top ten. The sequence came from a boy younger than 18 in good health and CMV-seronegative. The genes are TRBV4-3 and TRBJ1-5; a possible D gene is TRBD1 (6 bases). Sequencing was done on a sample of PBMCs. The CDR3 DNA is TGCGCCAGCAGCCAAGATCGGGTGGGGGCGGGGGATCAGCCCCAGCATTTT. This codes for CASSQDRVGAGDQPQHF.